This TCR beta chain was captured by sequencing in a study of cytomegalovirus exposure and HLA in healthy donors. Study summary: An earlier analysis found some 100 million unique TCR beta sequences from about 190 million T cells.

About this clone itself: Its antigen is not identified.

60 Vbeta and 13 Jbeta primers were used in PCR. Method: immunoSEQ multiplex PCR; TCRdb's copy keeps in-frame clones and lacks some. The table lists 150,000 to 200,000 clones, 79% of them singletons. This CDR3 spans 14 amino acids. Looked up from germline, CDR1 is SNHLY and CDR2 is FYNNEI. Trimming pared 5 bases from V and 4 bases from J, leaving 11 bases between. General observations from the study: Highly shared variants forming one cluster were likely a sequencing artifact. What a later analysis reportedly showed was that an Asian-associated ancestry cluster had fewer N-insertions than the approximately 700-donor mean. Rare TCR sequences predominated, though certain public TCRs were found in many donors.

The TCR comes from a woman aged 25 to 39 in good health and CMV-seropositive. The sample consisted of PBMCs. The V call is TRBV2, the J call TRBJ1-4; the D is unclear. The CDR3 reads CASSFYGSNEKLFF. CDR3 DNA: TGTGCCAGCAGTTTTTACGGGAGTAATGAAAAACTGTTTTTT.